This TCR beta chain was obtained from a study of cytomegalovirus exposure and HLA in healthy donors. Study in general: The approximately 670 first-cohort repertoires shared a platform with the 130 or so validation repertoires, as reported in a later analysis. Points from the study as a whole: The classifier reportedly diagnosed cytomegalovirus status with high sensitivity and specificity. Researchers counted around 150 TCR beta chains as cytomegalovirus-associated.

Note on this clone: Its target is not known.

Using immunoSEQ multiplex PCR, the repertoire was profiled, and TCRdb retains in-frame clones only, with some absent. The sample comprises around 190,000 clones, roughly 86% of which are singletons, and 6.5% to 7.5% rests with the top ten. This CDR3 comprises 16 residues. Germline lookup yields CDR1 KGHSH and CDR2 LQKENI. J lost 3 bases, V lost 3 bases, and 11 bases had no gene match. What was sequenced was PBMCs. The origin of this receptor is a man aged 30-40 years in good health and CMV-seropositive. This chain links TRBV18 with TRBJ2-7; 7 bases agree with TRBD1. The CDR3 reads CASSPDPGTVNYEQYF. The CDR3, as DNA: TGTGCCAGCTCACCGGACCCCGGGACAGTCAACTACGAGCAGTACTTC. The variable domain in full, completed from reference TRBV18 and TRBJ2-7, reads NAGVMQNPRHLVRRRGQEARLRCSPMKGHSHVYWYRQLPEEGLKFMVYLQKENIIDESGMPKERFSAEFPKEGPSILRIQQVVRGDSAAYFCASSPDPGTVNYEQYFGPGTRLTVT.